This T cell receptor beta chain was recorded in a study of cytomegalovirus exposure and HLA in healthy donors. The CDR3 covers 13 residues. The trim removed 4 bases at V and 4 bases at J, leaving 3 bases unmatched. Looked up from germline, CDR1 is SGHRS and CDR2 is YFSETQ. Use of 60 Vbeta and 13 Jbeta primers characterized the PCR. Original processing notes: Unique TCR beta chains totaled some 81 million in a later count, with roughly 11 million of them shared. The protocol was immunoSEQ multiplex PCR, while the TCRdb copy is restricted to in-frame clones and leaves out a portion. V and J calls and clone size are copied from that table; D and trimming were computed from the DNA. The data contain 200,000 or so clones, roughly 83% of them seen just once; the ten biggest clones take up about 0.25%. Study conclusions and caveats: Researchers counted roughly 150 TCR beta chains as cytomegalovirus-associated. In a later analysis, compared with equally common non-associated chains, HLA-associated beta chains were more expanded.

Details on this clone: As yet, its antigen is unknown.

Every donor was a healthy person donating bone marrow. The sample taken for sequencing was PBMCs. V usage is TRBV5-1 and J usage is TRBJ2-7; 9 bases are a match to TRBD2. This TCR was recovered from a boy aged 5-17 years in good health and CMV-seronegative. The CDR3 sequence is CASSSGGRYEQYF. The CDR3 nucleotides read TGCGCCAGCAGCAGCGGGGGGAGGTACGAGCAGTACTTC.